A selection of T cell receptor beta chains follows, all from one sample in a study of T cell repertoires in cytomegalovirus infection. MiXCR was run by TCRdb on the reads, yielding one entry per CDR3 protein. The sample records some 680,000 distinct CDR3 sequences, roughly a third being singletons. The sequenced sample consisted of PBMCs. Source of these receptors: a human donor in good health (CMV status not recorded). Some clones in this sample may be carry-over from other donors' samples. Each CDR3 is given with its conserved first and last residue. The D gene is left open where the match is weak. The size of a clone is reported for some rows only, either as once, few or many, or as a class for expanded clones.

TRBD1 | TRBJ1-2 | TRBV5-4 | NA | CASSFEWPGQGHGYTF | TGTGCCAGCAGCTTTGAGTGGCCGGGACAGGGGCATGGCTACACCTTC
TRBD1 | TRBJ2-2 | TRBV7-8 | few | CASRRQGSDTGELFF | TGTGCCAGCAGACGACAGGGCTCGGACACCGGGGAGCTGTTTTTT
NA | TRBJ1-1 | TRBV2 | NA | CASSFWSGNTEAFF | TGTGCCAGCAGCTTTTGGAGTGGGAACACTGAAGCTTTCTTT
NA | TRBJ2-1 | TRBV19 | few | CASTPGPGDEQFF | TGTGCCAGTACCCCGGGGCCCGGCGATGAGCAGTTCTTC
NA | TRBJ1-4 | TRBV5-8 | few | CASSFWRSTTNEKLFF | TGTGCCAGCAGCTTTTGGAGATCTACAACTAATGAAAAACTGTTTTTT
TRBD2 | TRBJ2-3 | TRBV28 | NA | CASSWVAGASPTVTQYF | TGTGCCAGCAGTTGGGTAGCGGGAGCATCGCCGACAGTTACGCAGTATTTT
TRBD1 | TRBJ1-1 | TRBV29-1 | few | CSVLTGGNTEAFF | TGCAGCGTCCTGACAGGGGGGAACACTGAAGCTTTCTTT
NA | TRBJ1-2 | TRBV28 | NA | CATVGTLRSGYGYTF | TGTGCCACCGTTGGGACCCTTCGTAGTGGCTATGGCTACACCTTC
NA | TRBJ2-7 | TRBV28 | NA | CASSGFTYEQYF | TGTGCCAGCAGTGGTTTCACCTACGAGCAGTACTTC
NA | TRBJ2-7 | TRBV5-6 | once | CASKMEGYTYEQYF | TGTGCCAGCAAAATGGAGGGGTATACCTACGAGCAGTACTTC
NA | TRBJ1-2 | TRBV4-1 | NA | CASSQDGRGQGKGGYTF | TGTGCCAGCAGCCAAGATGGTCGCGGGCAGGGTAAAGGTGGCTACACCTTC
NA | TRBJ2-3 | TRBV6-1 | NA | CASSEFQSFTDTQYF | TGTGCCAGCAGTGAATTCCAATCGTTCACAGATACGCAGTATTTT
NA | TRBJ2-7 | TRBV14 | NA | CASSPTRRAAYEQYF | TGTGCCAGCAGCCCCACCAGGCGAGCGGCCTACGAGCAGTACTTC
NA | TRBJ2-1 | TRBV27 | NA | CASSLFLPSSYNEQFF | TGTGCCAGCAGTTTATTCCTACCCTCTTCCTACAATGAGCAGTTCTTC
TRBD2 | TRBJ2-1 | TRBV19 | few | CASSSGTSVNEQFF | TGTGCCAGTAGTTCTGGGACTAGCGTCAATGAGCAGTTCTTC
NA | TRBJ1-2 | TRBV4-1 | NA | CASSQMPIGSNYGYTF | TGCGCCAGCAGCCAGATGCCAATAGGGAGCAACTATGGCTACACCTTC
NA | TRBJ1-1 | TRBV24-1 | few | CATSAAGGANTEAFF | TGTGCCACCAGCGCCGCTGGGGGAGCGAACACTGAAGCTTTCTTT
NA | TRBJ2-7 | TRBV20-1 | few | CSAPGPSYEQYF | TGCAGTGCCCCGGGACCCAGCTACGAGCAGTACTTC
TRBD1 | TRBJ2-5 | TRBV6-1 | many | CASRRNTGGTQETQYF | TGTGCCAGCAGGCGAAACACAGGGGGTACCCAAGAGACCCAGTACTTC
NA | TRBJ2-1 | TRBV12-3/TRBV12-4 | NA | CASSSSSRHYNEQFF | TGTGCCAGCAGTTCTTCTTCTAGACACTACAATGAGCAGTTCTTC
TRBD1 | TRBJ2-7 | TRBV5-1 | NA | CASSLGTGYYEQYF | TGCGCCAGCAGCTTGGGGACAGGGTACTACGAGCAGTACTTC
TRBD1 | TRBJ1-2 | TRBV19 | many | CASSPRTGGNYGYTF | TGTGCCAGTAGCCCCCGGACAGGGGGAAACTATGGCTACACCTTC
NA | TRBJ1-2 | TRBV4-1 | NA | CASSQAGYGYTF | TGCGCCAGCAGCCAAGCGGGGTATGGCTACACCTTC
TRBD1 | TRBJ1-5 | TRBV12-3/TRBV12-4 | NA | CASSLHRDRESNQPQHF | TGTGCCAGCAGCCTGCACCGGGACAGGGAAAGCAATCAGCCCCAGCATTTT
TRBD1 | TRBJ1-2 | TRBV25-1 | few | CASSAGTGFGGYTF | TGTGCCAGCAGTGCCGGGACAGGGTTCGGGGGCTACACCTTC
TRBD1 | TRBJ1-1 | TRBV6-2/TRBV6-3 | NA | CASSYDNRGGNTEAFF | TGTGCCAGCAGTTACGACAACAGGGGAGGAAACACTGAAGCTTTCTTT
TRBD1 | TRBJ2-1 | TRBV20-1 | many | CSALSRDRGQSLMEQFF | TGCAGTGCTCTGTCCCGGGACAGGGGGCAGAGTCTCATGGAGCAGTTCTTC
TRBD2 | TRBJ2-5 | TRBV4-2 | few | CASSQTTSGGAGTQYF | TGTGCCAGCAGCCAAACTACTAGCGGGGGGGCAGGGACCCAGTACTTC
TRBD2 | TRBJ2-3 | TRBV6-1 | few | CASSEFSGRGYTDTQYF | TGTGCCAGCAGTGAATTTAGCGGGAGGGGGTACACAGATACGCAGTATTTT
NA | TRBJ2-1 | TRBV7-2 | few | CASSLTTGYNEQFF | TGTGCCAGCAGCTTAACCACAGGTTACAATGAGCAGTTCTTC
NA | TRBJ1-1 | TRBV10-3 | NA | CAIRPLERNTEAFF | TGTGCCATCAGGCCCCTCGAAAGGAACACTGAAGCTTTCTTT